The 30 T cell receptor beta chains in this list originate from one sample, sequenced in a study of OX40 agonist ivuxolimab in advanced cancers. TCRdb's copy holds only in-frame clones and misses some; the assay was immunoSEQ multiplex PCR. The repertoire consists of 9,500 to 11,000 clones, with roughly 73% occurring once and the leading ten covering around 33%. This sample comprised CD4+ or CD8+ T cells sorted from blood, obtained in a trial of the OX40 agonist ivuxolimab. The receptor set was obtained from an adult with an advanced solid tumor such as melanoma, head and neck, liver or kidney cancer.

This clone was recorded only once. V usage is TRBV5-1 and J usage is TRBJ1-1; D gene ambiguous. This CDR3 is 12 amino acids long. CDR1 SGHRS and CDR2 YFSETQ come from the germline V gene. V was clipped by 0 bases and J by 1 base, with 1 base between them. CDR3 region: CASSLANTEAFF. CDR3 DNA sequence: TGCGCCAGCAGCTTGGCGAACACTGAAGCTTTCTTT.

The chain links TRBV27 to TRBJ2-7, with D unresolved. This CDR3 has 16 residues. Looked up from germline, CDR1 is MNHEY and CDR2 is SMNVEV (reference sequence). Trimming took off 4 bases at V and 3 bases at J, with 19 bases between the two ends. CDR3 in amino acids: CASSSHLENSNYEQYF. The DNA of the CDR3 is TGTGCCAGCAGTTCGCACCTTGAGAACTCCAACTACGAGCAGTACTTC.

The chain joins TRBV15 to TRBJ1-1; a weak D match, TRBD1 (6 bases). CDR3 length: 13 amino acids. With 5 bases removed from V and 6 bases from J, the gap between germline ends came to 13 bases. The germline V gene encodes CDR1 LNHNV and CDR2 YYDKDF (reference sequence). Written as DNA, the CDR3 is TGTGCCACCAGCTTCCGGGAGGGGGCTGAAGCTTTCTTT. Encoded protein: CATSFREGAEAFF.

CDR3 residues: CASSLLADTQYF. The CDR3 DNA sequence: TGTGCCAGCAGCTTACTGGCAGATACGCAGTATTTT. This chain connects TRBV7-9 to TRBJ2-3; D uncertain. V was shortened by 2 bases and J by 4 bases, with 4 bases between the two germline ends. Germline CDR1 SEHNR, CDR2 FQNEAQ (reference sequence). CDR3 size: 12 residues.

The V and J genes are TRBV4-1 and TRBJ2-7, with no clear D. Germline CDR1 and CDR2: MGHRA and YSYEKL. Trimming left V 1 base short and J 0 bases short, with 7 bases between. The CDR3 has 14 amino acids. The CDR3 DNA is TGCGCCAGCAGCCAAGTACAGATCTCCTACGAGCAGTACTTC. Amino acid sequence: CASSQVQISYEQYF.

The genes are TRBV2 and TRBJ2-7, with TRBD1 identical over 10 bases. In germline, CDR1 is SNHLY, CDR2 FYNNEI. This CDR3 spans 15 amino acids. The ends lost 6 bases at V and 4 bases at J; junction bases unmatched: 9. CDR3 residues: CASRDPGQGLYEQYF. Here the CDR3 DNA reads TGTGCCAGCAGAGACCCGGGACAGGGGTTGTACGAGCAGTACTTC.

The rearrangement links TRBV6-1 to TRBJ2-7, with a tentative D call TRBD2 (5 bases). Germline values: CDR1 MNHNS, CDR2 SASEGT. This CDR3 contains 12 residues. Trimming took off 3 bases at V and 5 bases at J, with 8 bases between the two ends. This chain's CDR3 is CASSDPGNEQYF. Written as DNA, the CDR3 is TGTGCCAGCAGTGACCCCGGGAACGAGCAGTACTTC.

This clone was counted between two and nine times. This chain joins TRBV6-8 and TRBJ2-7; D is unresolved. Germline CDR1 and CDR2: MNHGY and SAAAGT. V gave up 0 bases and J gave up 4 bases, with 10 bases separating them. The CDR3 is made up of 14 amino acids. The CDR3 nucleotides read TGTGCCAGCAGTTACTCGACCCCATTATACGAGCAGTACTTC. Translating it yields CASSYSTPLYEQYF.

The chain links TRBV7-2 to TRBJ1-3; D unclear. V gave up 2 bases and J gave up 4 bases, with 9 bases separating them. The CDR3 runs 14 residues. Germline CDR1 SGHTA, CDR2 FQGNSA. The DNA of the CDR3 is TGTGCCAGCAGCTTATCTGTGTTAGGAAACACCATATATTTT. It yields the protein CASSLSVLGNTIYF.

This clone rates as medium-sized. The DNA for the CDR3 is TGTGCCAGCAGCCTCGTCCCGGGACAGGGAGACAATGAGCAGTTCTTC. It codes for CASSLVPGQGDNEQFF. The chain links TRBV14 to TRBJ2-1; 9 bases match TRBD1. V dropped 4 bases and J dropped 5; count of bases not matched to a gene: 9. The CDR3 has 16 residues. In germline, CDR1 is SGHDN, CDR2 FVKESK.

CDR3 region: CASSRPPQGPRVRIEKLFF. CDR3 bases: TGTGCCAGCAGCCGCCCCCCCCAGGGGCCAAGGGTAAGGATTGAAAAACTGTTTTTT. The chain links TRBV5-7 to TRBJ1-4; weak D call: TRBD1 (6 bases). TRBV5-7 is identified as an open reading frame with a role that is uncertain. The CDR3 length is 19 residues. V was trimmed by 4 bases and J by 7 bases, leaving 29 bases between them.

The gene calls are TRBV7-2 and TRBJ1-2; D possibly corresponds to TRBD1 (6 bases). The CDR3 contains 14 residues. The V end lost 5 bases, the J end lost 2 bases, and 12 bases lay between the germline ends. Germline CDR1 SGHTA, CDR2 FQGNSA. CDR3 coding DNA: TGTGCCAGCAGCGGACAGATGATAAACTATGGCTACACCTTC. The encoded protein is CASSGQMINYGYTF. The variable domain in full, completed from reference TRBV7-2 and TRBJ1-2, reads GAGVSQSPSNKVTEKGKDVELRCDPISGHTALYWYRQSLGQGLEFLIYFQGNSAPDKSGLPSDRFSAERTGGSVSTLTIQRTQQEDSAVYLCASSGQMINYGYTFGSGTRLTVV.

The rearrangement uses TRBV6-6 and TRBJ2-7, with 8 positions matching TRBD1. J was trimmed by 0 bases and V by 0 bases; bases with no gene match: 4. Germline values: CDR1 MNHNY, CDR2 SVGAGI (reference sequence). The CDR3 totals 16 residues. CDR3 coding DNA: TGTGCCAGCAGTTACTCGGGGGACAGGAGCTCCTACGAGCAGTACTTC. Translation: CASSYSGDRSSYEQYF.

The rearrangement links TRBV10-3 to TRBJ2-7; D is tentatively TRBD1 or TRBD2 (6 bases each). CDR3 length: 14 residues. V was shortened by 6 bases and J by 2 bases, with 14 bases between the two germline ends. Looked up from germline, CDR1 is ENHRY and CDR2 is SYGVKD. CDR3 nucleotides: TGTGCCATCAGCCTCTCGGAGGGGGCCTACGAGCAGTACTTC. It is translated as CAISLSEGAYEQYF.

This chain links TRBV7-9 with TRBJ2-1; 9 bases fit TRBD2. CDR1 and CDR2 from the germline V gene are SEHNR and FQNEAQ (reference sequence). The CDR3 sequence is 15 residues long. Trimming cost V 4 bases and J 7 bases; bases outside gene matches: 8. The CDR3 nucleotides are TGTGCCAGCAGCTGGCGGGAGGGCCGATGGAATGAGCAGTTCTTC. This sequence encodes CASSWREGRWNEQFF.

The chain has TRBV7-9 and TRBJ2-7; D unclear. The germline V and J ends were trimmed by 5 bases and 0 bases, with 2 bases remaining between them. CDR1 SEHNR and CDR2 FQNEAQ come from the germline V gene (reference sequence). The CDR3 contains 11 residues. The CDR3 nucleotides read TGTGCCAGCAGCCCCTCCTACGAGCAGTACTTC. This sequence encodes CASSPSYEQYF.

This clone is categorized as medium-sized. The chain has TRBV7-9 and TRBJ1-1; D possibly corresponds to TRBD1 (5 bases). The CDR3 has 12 amino acids. Per germline, CDR1 SEHNR and CDR2 FQNEAQ (reference sequence). V shed 0 bases and J shed 7 bases, with 6 bases lying between them. CDR3 sequence (DNA): TGTGCCAGCAGCTTAGCGCAGGGTGAAGCTTTCTTT. It codes for CASSLAQGEAFF.

The J gene is TRBJ2-1, the V gene TRBV27, with D possibly matching TRBD2 (5 bases). This CDR3 is built from 14 residues. Trimming cost V 3 bases and J 1 base, with 7 bases left between them. The germline V gene has CDR1 MNHEY and CDR2 SMNVEV (reference sequence). The CDR3 region is CASSFAGSYNEQFF. The CDR3 coding sequence is TGTGCCAGCAGTTTTGCGGGTTCCTACAATGAGCAGTTCTTC.

The chain combines TRBV4-2 with TRBJ1-3; D gene unclear. Germline V gene sequence: CDR1 LGHNA, CDR2 YNFKEQ. The CDR3 covers 14 residues. Between the trimmed V and J ends, which lost 4 bases and 2 bases, there was a span of 9 bases. In DNA form, the CDR3 reads TGTGCCAGCAGCCCCGGGATTACTGGAAACACCATATATTTT. Amino acid sequence: CASSPGITGNTIYF.

This clone has only a few counts. The CDR3 DNA follows: TGTGCCAGCAGCTTGGGGACGTTTGCAACTAATGAAAAACTGTTTTTT. It yields the protein CASSLGTFATNEKLFF. V usage is TRBV4-2 and J usage is TRBJ1-4; D perhaps matches TRBD1 (5 bases). Trimming took off 5 bases at V and 0 bases at J, with 13 bases between the two ends. Looked up from germline, CDR1 is LGHNA and CDR2 is YNFKEQ. This CDR3 comprises 16 residues.

The rearrangement uses TRBV6-4 and TRBJ1-5; D call uncertain. The CDR3 extends over 13 amino acids. Trimming took 2 bases from V and 2 from J, leaving 4 bases between them. The germline V gene has CDR1 MRHNA and CDR2 SNTAGT. DNA for the CDR3: TGTGCCAGCAGTGACAGGGGCAATCAGCCCCAGCATTTT. It is translated as CASSDRGNQPQHF.

This chain joins TRBV5-6 and TRBJ2-1, with TRBD1 matching 7 bases. Germline V lookup: CDR1 SGHDT, CDR2 YYEEEE. This CDR3 region has 16 residues. Trimming cost V 2 bases and J 2 bases; bases outside gene matches: 7. CDR3 residues: CASSLDTGETYNEQFF. The DNA of the CDR3 is TGTGCCAGCAGCTTAGATACAGGGGAGACCTACAATGAGCAGTTCTTC. The full variable domain, with the rest looked up from reference TRBV5-6 and TRBJ2-1, is DAGVTQSPTHLIKTRGQQVTLRCSPKSGHDTVSWYQQALGQGPQFIFQYYEEEERQRGNFPDRFSGHQFPNYSSELNVNALLLGDSALYLCASSLDTGETYNEQFFGPGTRLTVL.

This rearrangement joins TRBV28 to TRBJ1-1; a weak D match, TRBD1 (5 bases). The V and J ends lost 3 bases and 2 bases respectively, with 16 bases between them. Per the germline V gene, CDR1 is MDHEN and CDR2 is SYDVKM. The CDR3 is made up of 16 amino acids. The CDR3 region is CASSLDDIGDNTEAFF. CDR3 nucleotide sequence: TGTGCCAGCAGTTTGGACGACATAGGGGATAACACTGAAGCTTTCTTT. Full variable domain (missing parts from reference TRBV28 and TRBJ1-1): DVKVTQSSRYLVKRTGEKVFLECVQDMDHENMFWYRQDPGLGLRLIYFSYDVKMKEKGDIPEGYSVSREKKERFSLILESASTNQTSMYLCASSLDDIGDNTEAFFGQGTRLTVV.

This clone was counted a single time. The chain recombines TRBV6-5 with TRBJ2-7, with D possibly being TRBD1 (5 bases). V was pared by 6 bases and J by 5 bases, with 14 bases between. This CDR3 is 13 amino acids long. CDR1 MNHEY and CDR2 SVGAGI come from the germline V gene. The CDR3 here is CASSPSGYHEQYF. The CDR3 DNA reads as TGTGCCAGCAGCCCATCAGGGTACCACGAGCAGTACTTC.

The rearrangement links TRBV10-1 to TRBJ2-5, with 7 positions matching TRBD2. V shed 0 bases, J shed 4 bases, and the junction held 8 bases outside the gene matches. The CDR3 totals 16 residues. Germline V CDR1 and CDR2: WNHNN, SYGVQD (reference sequence). DNA of the CDR3: TGCGCCAGCAGTGAGTCTCCGTCGGGGAGGGGAGAGACCCAGTACTTC. It codes for CASSESPSGRGETQYF.

This chain connects TRBV10-2 to TRBJ2-2; TRBD2 matches at 13 bases. Germline V CDR1 and CDR2: WSHSY, SAAADI. CDR3 length equals 19 residues. The V segment lost 5 bases and the J segment 6 bases; nucleotides outside the gene matches: 15. The CDR3, as DNA: TGCGCCAGCAGTCGGACTAGCGGGGGAGCTGGGGCGGGGGCCGGGGAGCTGTTTTTT. It translates to CASSRTSGGAGAGAGELFF.

V is TRBV25-1 and J is TRBJ2-7, with 8 bases matching TRBD1. The germline V gene has CDR1 MGHDK and CDR2 SYGVNS. The V gene end was trimmed by 4 bases and the J gene end by 8 bases; junction bases not matched to a gene: 4. The length of the CDR3 is 12 residues. The CDR3 region is CASSGGTGQQYF. The CDR3, as DNA: TGTGCCAGCAGTGGGGGGACAGGACAGCAGTACTTC.

The chain employs TRBV6-5 and TRBJ2-1, with 10 bases aligning to TRBD2. Losses at the gene ends were 7 bases for V and 6 bases for J; bases not matched to a gene: 6. Germline lookup yields CDR1 MNHEY and CDR2 SVGAGI. The length of the CDR3 is 14 residues. CDR3 sequence reads: CASNRLAGVNEQFF. The CDR3 DNA sequence: TGTGCCAGCAACCGGCTAGCGGGAGTCAATGAGCAGTTCTTC.

The gene calls are TRBV27 and TRBJ1-4; possibly TRBD1 for D (5 bases). This CDR3 spans 14 amino acids. V was trimmed by 5 bases and J by 4 bases, leaving 11 bases between them. Germline CDR1 and CDR2: MNHEY and SMNVEV (reference sequence). CDR3 DNA sequence: TGTGCCAGCAGTGCCGACAGAAGTAATGAAAAACTGTTTTTT. Translated, it gives CASSADRSNEKLFF. The whole variable domain, filled in from reference TRBV27 and TRBJ1-4, reads EAQVTQNPRYLITVTGKKLTVTCSQNMNHEYMSWYRQDPGLGLRQIYYSMNVEVTDKGDVPEGYKVSRKEKRNFPLILESPSPNQTSLYFCASSADRSNEKLFFGSGTQLSVL.

In DNA, the CDR3 is TGTGCCAGCACTTTACCAGGGATCCGAGAGACCCAGTACTTC. It is translated as CASTLPGIRETQYF. The rearrangement links TRBV6-1 to TRBJ2-5; tentatively, D is TRBD1 (5 bases). V lost 7 bases and J 4 bases, leaving 16 bases between the germline ends. The CDR3 is 14 residues long. Germline lookup yields CDR1 MNHNS and CDR2 SASEGT.